This T cell receptor beta chain was recorded in a study of blood T cell repertoires in COVID-19. Overall study context: Spain, Italy and the United States supplied samples that represented acute and convalescent COVID-19. PBMCs, B-cell-depleted T cells, or T cells were the source of the cDNA or gDNA that made up the material.

The germline CDR1 and CDR2 sequences are SSHAT and FNYEAQ (reference sequence). The CDR3 has 16 residues. Produced via immunoSEQ multiplex PCR; TCRdb's table is partial and in-frame only. Of under 200,000 clones in the sample, almost 85% were seen once. As concerns this clone: The junction shows a germline mismatch at one end, possibly a read error.

This clonotype was obtained from a man aged 40-49 years who had recovered from COVID-19. The J gene is TRBJ2-1, the V gene TRBV7-7; 10 nucleotides line up with TRBD2. Sequenced input: peripheral blood. The CDR3 DNA sequence: TGTGCTAGCAGCCCCCAGCTAGCGGGAGTTCGAAATGAGCAGTTCTTC. As protein: CASSPQLAGVRNEQFF. The full variable domain, rest sourced from reference TRBV7-7 and TRBJ2-1, is GAGVSQSPRYKVTKRGQDVTLRCDPISSHATLYWYQQALGQGPEFLTYFNYEAQPDKSGLPSDRFSAERPEGSISTLTIQRTEQRDSAMYRCASSPQLAGVRNEQFFGPGTRLTVL.